Below are 31 T cell receptor beta chains sequenced from a single sample in a study of read filtering for tumor transcriptome and immune sequencing. From approximately 430 ng of RNA, a library with molecular barcoded alpha/delta and beta/gamma adaptors was made. Via MiXCR, TCRdb re-called the reads, giving one row per CDR3 protein. The data show 75,000 to 95,000 distinct CDR3 sequences, about a fifth seen once. The sequenced sample was a population of CD138-negative cells sorted from bone marrow. Receptor source: a donor aged 40 or over with multiple myeloma.

This clonotype was counted between two and nine times. The chain links TRBV28 to TRBJ2-7; D might be TRBD2 (5 bases). CDR3 length equals 14 residues. The germline V gene encodes CDR1 MDHEN and CDR2 SYDVKM. Trimming took off 6 bases at V and 2 bases at J, with 14 bases between the two ends. CDR3 DNA sequence: TGTGCCAGCAGACTAGGGCTGGGTGCCTACGAGCAGTACTTC. It is translated as CASRLGLGAYEQYF.

This clonotype was seen ten or more times. The gene calls are TRBV28 and TRBJ2-3; the match to TRBD2 covers 14 bases. Germline V gene sequence: CDR1 MDHEN, CDR2 SYDVKM. This CDR3 has 17 residues. J lost 5 bases, V lost 11 bases, and 15 bases had no gene match. CDR3 sequence reads: CARSTSGGAYAIDTQYF. CDR3 in DNA: TGTGCCCGCTCGACTAGCGGGGGGGCCTATGCGATAGATACGCAGTATTTT. The full variable domain, its missing parts supplied by reference TRBV28 and TRBJ2-3, is DVKVTQSSRYLVKRTGEKVFLECVQDMDHENMFWYRQDPGLGLRLIYFSYDVKMKEKGDIPEGYSVSREKKERFSLILESASTNQTSMYLCARSTSGGAYAIDTQYFGPGTRLTVL.

The V gene is TRBV7-2, the J gene TRBJ2-6, with 7 bases lining up with TRBD1. The CDR3 covers 16 residues. The junction had 11 bases not matched to a gene; V was cut back by 8 bases and J by 4 bases. Per the germline V gene, CDR1 is SGHTA and CDR2 is FQGNSA. CDR3 sequence (DNA): TGTGCCAGCGGAATCAGAGGGACAGCCGGGGCCAACGTCCTGACTTTC. It yields the protein CASGIRGTAGANVLTF.

The table lists this clonotype with a few counts. V usage is TRBV7-8 and J usage is TRBJ1-1; D might be TRBD1 (5 bases). Trimming took 5 bases from V and 10 from J, leaving 23 bases between them. CDR3 length equals 15 residues. Germline CDR1 reads SGHVS; CDR2 reads FQNEAQ. CDR3 residues: CASSLTGQGLTGAFF. The CDR3 bases are TGTGCCAGCAGCCTAACTGGGCAGGGCCTCACAGGAGCTTTCTTT.

This clonotype came up many times. The CDR3 loop is CAISEISTDTQYF. In DNA, the CDR3 is TGTGCCATCAGTGAGATTAGCACAGATACGCAGTATTTT. The V gene is TRBV10-3, the J gene TRBJ2-3; D not resolved. CDR3 size: 13 residues. V lost 2 bases, J lost 0 bases, and 3 bases lay in between. Germline V lookup: CDR1 ENHRY, CDR2 SYGVKD.

This chain uses TRBV5-1 with TRBJ2-1; D remains ambiguous. Germline V lookup: CDR1 SGHRS, CDR2 YFSETQ. This CDR3 region has 14 residues. Deletions cut 3 bases from V and 5 bases from J, with 12 bases between. The CDR3 sequence is CASSSTSVDNEQFF. For the CDR3, the DNA is TGCGCCAGCAGCTCGACCAGCGTAGACAATGAGCAGTTCTTC.

About this clonotype: One end of the junction is discordant with germline, which a read error may explain. The V call is TRBV30, the J call TRBJ2-2; D may be TRBD1 or TRBD2 (6 bases each). CDR1 is GTSNPN and CDR2 is SVGIG in the germline V gene (reference sequence). The CDR3 covers 16 residues. The CDR3 region has the DNA TGTGCCTGGAGTGTACTAAGGGGGGCGAAAACCGGGGAGCTGTTTTTT. Its translation is CAWSVLRGAKTGELFF.

Details on this clonotype: Compared with germline, one end of the junction differs, possibly owing to a read error. The chain has TRBV5-1 and TRBJ2-7; unclear D gene. Germline V lookup: CDR1 SGHRS, CDR2 YFSETQ. The CDR3 sequence is 14 residues long. The CDR3 protein is CASNLEARSYEQYF. The DNA for the CDR3 is TGCGCCAGCAACTTGGAAGCACGTTCCTACGAGCAGTACTTC.

About this clonotype: Its ends do not fully match the called genes, so a read error is possible. The chain is built from TRBV28 and TRBJ2-7, with 8 bases lining up with TRBD1. Germline loops: CDR1 MDHEN, CDR2 SYDVKM. CDR3 length equals 17 residues. The CDR3 DNA reads TGCGCCAGCAGCTCAAGCAACAACGGACAGGGTCGGTACGAGCCGTACTTC. As protein: CASSSSNNGQGRYEPYF.

This clonotype was counted ten times or more. The J gene is TRBJ2-2, the V gene TRBV20-1; 7 nucleotides line up with TRBD2. The CDR3 runs to 15 residues. Looked up from germline, CDR1 is DFQATT and CDR2 is SNEGSKA (reference sequence). J gave up 8 bases and V 0 bases, and 9 bases lay outside the gene matches. Written as DNA, the CDR3 is TGCAGTGCTAGAGATGCGGGAGTCGGGACTGGGGAGCTGTTTTTT. Translation: CSARDAGVGTGELFF.

This clonotype showed up many times. The V gene is TRBV7-9, the J gene TRBJ2-4; a weak D match, TRBD2 (6 bases). The CDR3 is made up of 13 amino acids. The V gene's germline CDR1 is SEHNR and CDR2 FQNEAQ (reference sequence). V shed 1 base and J shed 8 bases, with 9 bases lying between them. DNA for the CDR3: TGTGCCAGCAGCTTAGTCAGGGAGGACATTCAGTACTTC. It encodes CASSLVREDIQYF.

The sample holds a few counts of this clonotype. V and J are TRBV11-2 and TRBJ1-2; unclear D gene. V gave up 4 bases and J gave up 5 bases, with 8 bases separating them. Germline values: CDR1 SGHAT, CDR2 FQNNGV. The CDR3 consists of 12 residues. In DNA, the CDR3 is TGTGCCAGCAGCTCTAACTATTATGGCTACACCTTC. This encodes CASSSNYYGYTF.

The V gene is TRBV5-1, the J gene TRBJ1-3; a weak D match, TRBD1 (6 bases). CDR1 and CDR2 (germline): SGHRS, YFSETQ. This CDR3 has 14 amino acids. Trimming took 4 bases from V and 1 from J, leaving 9 bases between them. CDR3: CASSPTGSGNTIYF. Written as DNA, the CDR3 is TGCGCCAGCAGCCCAACAGGGTCTGGAAACACCATATATTTT.

In this sample, this clonotype turned up many times. The chain links TRBV24-1 to TRBJ1-5, with D perhaps matching TRBD1 (6 bases). Germline V gene data show CDR1 as KGHDR and CDR2 as SFDVKD. V lost 3 bases to trimming and J lost 1 base, with 9 bases between them. The CDR3 contains 15 residues. The CDR3 DNA reads as TGTGCCACCAGTGATCCGGGGGCGAGCAATCAGCCCCAGCATTTT. It yields the protein CATSDPGASNQPQHF.

This clonotype was detected many times. The chain carries TRBV2 and TRBJ2-3; 7 bases fit TRBD2. The CDR3 length is 15 residues. Germline CDR1 reads SNHLY; CDR2 reads FYNNEI. Trimming at V came to 4 bases and at J to 2 bases, leaving 6 bases not matched to a gene. The chain's CDR3 is CASSALSGATDTQYF. In DNA form, the CDR3 reads TGTGCCAGCAGTGCTCTCAGCGGGGCCACAGATACGCAGTATTTT.

The V and J genes are TRBV11-2 and TRBJ1-2, with D unclear. Germline assignment: CDR1 SGHAT and CDR2 FQNNGV. The length of the CDR3 is 16 residues. Trimming removed 1 base at V and 2 bases at J, with 14 bases between. This CDR3 is CASSLALLYNNYGYTF. CDR3 bases: TGTGCCAGCAGCTTAGCCCTCCTCTACAACAACTATGGCTACACCTTC.

The rearrangement links TRBV4-1 to TRBJ2-7; 7 nucleotides match TRBD2. The germline CDR1 and CDR2 sequences are MGHRA and YSYEKL. There are 16 residues in the CDR3. V dropped 0 bases and J dropped 7; count of bases not matched to a gene: 12. CDR3 loop: CASSQDVGTTPLEQYF. CDR3 nucleotides: TGCGCCAGCAGCCAAGATGTCGGGACTACCCCCCTGGAGCAGTACTTC.

This clonotype was picked up many times. The CDR3 DNA reads as TGTGCCACCAGCAGAGATCTTGAGAGCGGCATTCAGTACTTC. This translates into CATSRDLESGIQYF. The J gene is TRBJ2-4, the V gene TRBV15, with D perhaps matching TRBD2 (5 bases). The length of the CDR3 is 14 residues. Trimming left V 0 bases short and J 9 bases short, with 12 bases between. Germline V gene sequence: CDR1 LNHNV, CDR2 YYDKDF (reference sequence).

Many counts were recorded for this clonotype. The chain joins TRBV28 to TRBJ1-5, with unresolved D. Deletions cut 2 bases from V and 4 bases from J, with 12 bases between. The CDR3 is made up of 15 amino acids. Germline CDR1 and CDR2: MDHEN and SYDVKM. CDR3: CASSLRGGGNQPQHF. CDR3 DNA sequence: TGTGCCAGCAGTTTACGGGGTGGAGGAAATCAGCCCCAGCATTTT.

This chain uses TRBV20-1 with TRBJ1-2; a possible D gene is TRBD1 (5 bases). The CDR3 covers 17 residues. Trimming removed 5 bases at V and 0 bases at J, with 22 bases between. Germline values: CDR1 DFQATT, CDR2 SNEGSKA (reference sequence). CDR3 in amino acids: CSAPPRGDFEANYGYTF. DNA of the CDR3: TGCAGTGCTCCCCCCCGGGGGGACTTTGAGGCTAACTATGGCTACACCTTC.

This clonotype showed up many times. The chain couples TRBV4-2 to TRBJ2-1; D gene unclear. CDR1 is LGHNA and CDR2 is YNFKEQ in the germline V gene. The CDR3 has 13 amino acids. The germline V and J ends were trimmed by 4 bases and 8 bases, with 12 bases remaining between them. CDR3 sequence (DNA): TGTGCCAGCAGCCCCGTATCTAGAGATGAGCAGTTCTTC. Translated, it gives CASSPVSRDEQFF.

This clonotype was counted at least ten times. The chain employs TRBV12-3 or TRBV12-4 and TRBJ1-1; the match to TRBD1 covers 7 bases. J lost 6 bases, V lost 6 bases, and 7 bases had no gene match. This CDR3 region has 13 residues. CDR3 sequence (DNA): TGTGCCAGCAGCGACAGGGCGGGAGCTGAAGCTTTCTTT. Translating gives CASSDRAGAEAFF.

This clonotype appeared many times. V usage is TRBV12-3 or TRBV12-4 and J usage is TRBJ1-6; no clear D gene. The CDR3 is 16 residues long. Trimming removed 5 bases from V and 11 bases from J, with 22 bases in between. The DNA of the CDR3 is TGTGCCAGCAGTCTAGAAACCGGCCCCCCGGGTCCACCCCTCCACTTT. Its translation: CASSLETGPPGPPLHF.

This clonotype was picked up many times. This rearrangement joins TRBV6-5 to TRBJ2-7; D is unclear. The CDR3 contains 9 residues. The V end was cut by 2 bases, the J end by 7 bases, with 0 bases between. Germline V gene sequence: CDR1 MNHEY, CDR2 SVGAGI. CDR3 sequence (DNA): TGTGCCAGCAGTTACGAGCAGTACTTC. Amino acids: CASSYEQYF.

About this clonotype: This may stem from a read error, because a much larger clone lies one nucleotide away. J is TRBJ2-5 and V is TRBV5-1, with a weak D call TRBD2 (6 bases). Germline-derived CDR1 and CDR2 are SGHRS and YFSETQ. The CDR3 runs to 13 residues. The CDR3 loop is CASRLAVAETQCF. CDR3 nucleotides: TGCGCCAGCAGACTCGCCGTAGCGGAGACCCAGTGCTTC.

With regard to this clonotype: A much larger clone sits a single nucleotide away, making a read error possible. This CDR3 is missing its conserved last phenylalanine or tryptophan, likely due to a read error. This chain's CDR3 is CASSYSIGDTEAFL. For the CDR3, the DNA is TGTGCCAGCAGTTACTCGATTGGAGACACTGAAGCTTTCCTT. The chain employs TRBV6-7 and TRBJ1-1; D unresolved. TRBV6-7 belongs to the ORF category, with a function that is uncertain. The CDR3 is 14 residues long. The germline V and J ends were trimmed by 0 bases and 3 bases, with 8 bases remaining between them.

Turning to this clonotype: This may arise from a read error, as a much more abundant clone is one base away. The chain links TRBV5-1 to TRBJ2-1; D gene uncertain. Germline assignment: CDR1 SGHRS and CDR2 YFSETQ. The CDR3 length is 12 residues. CDR3 DNA sequence: TGCGCCAGCAGCTTGGGGTTCAATGAGCGGTTCTTC. Encoded protein: CASSLGFNERFF.

This clonotype was seen repeatedly, ten times or more. The chain uses TRBV18 and TRBJ2-3; D is perhaps TRBD1 (6 bases). V was pared by 8 bases and J by 0 bases, with 12 bases between. Germline assignment: CDR1 KGHSH and CDR2 LQKENI. This CDR3 has 14 amino acids. CDR3 coding DNA: TGTGCCAGCAGTCCAGGGGTTAGCACAGATACGCAGTATTTT. It is translated as CASSPGVSTDTQYF.

This clonotype was detected only a few times. V gene TRBV6-2 or TRBV6-3 combines with J gene TRBJ1-5; TRBD1 matches at 7 bases. Germline values: CDR1 MNHEY, CDR2 SVGEGT. With 8 bases clipped from V and 2 bases from J, the junction kept 9 bases outside the gene matches. The CDR3 sequence is 15 residues long. The CDR3 DNA reads as TGTGCCAGCGGACAGGCCCGTAGGGGCAATCAGCCCCAGCATTTT. This translates into CASGQARRGNQPQHF.

At least ten counts were recorded for this clonotype. The chain recombines TRBV2 with TRBJ1-4; TRBD1 aligns across 8 bases. V was pared by 0 bases and J by 10 bases, with 10 bases of the junction left unmatched. CDR1 is SNHLY and CDR2 is FYNNEI in the germline V gene. The CDR3 runs 16 residues. The CDR3 DNA sequence: TGTGCCAGCAGTGAAGCACCGGACAGGGTGAGAGTAAAACTGTTTTTT. This gives the protein CASSEAPDRVRVKLFF.

At least ten counts were recorded for this clonotype. The V and J genes are TRBV19 and TRBJ2-6; unclear D gene. The CDR3 is made up of 15 amino acids. Trimming pared 2 bases from V and 1 base from J, leaving 6 bases between. Germline V CDR1 and CDR2: LNHDA, SQIVND (reference sequence). CDR3 nucleotide sequence: TGTGCCAGTAGTATACTCCCGTCTGGGGCCAACGTCCTGACTTTC. Protein sequence: CASSILPSGANVLTF.